A single T cell receptor beta chain is shown here with its context. As yet, its antigen is unknown. These data belong to a study of a mutant IDH1 vaccine in newly diagnosed glioma. Study-wide background: The study gave patients eight vaccinations in weeks 1, 3, 5, 7, 11, 15, 19, 23. Vaccinations were initiated 4-6 weeks following radiotherapy alone, or were given together with temozolomide cycles.

Time point: week 5, during vaccination. A 20-mer mutant IDH1 peptide at 300 ug was injected subcutaneously with topical imiquimod. CDR3 length: 13 residues. Trimming stripped 3 bases from V and 4 bases from J, with 11 bases between. From germline, CDR1 is SGDLS and CDR2 YYNGEE. Profiling relied on immunoSEQ multiplex PCR, and the TCRdb table lists in-frame clones only, not all of them. The sample holds about 40,000 clones; 80% to 95% are singletons and the top ten take roughly 2.6%. This receptor was identified in a man between 50 and 59 years old with glioma. This chain links TRBV9 with TRBJ2-7, with D perhaps being TRBD1 or TRBD2 (5 bases each). The specimen was PBMCs, collected from a glioma patient whose treatment included an IDH1 peptide vaccine. DNA for the CDR3: TGTGCCAGCAGCGGGGGACGCGGGTACGAGCAGTACTTC. It specifies CASSGGRGYEQYF.